This TCR beta chain was recovered during a study of cytomegalovirus exposure and HLA in healthy donors. Per the germline V gene, CDR1 is SGHRS and CDR2 is YFSETQ. This CDR3 is 15 amino acids long. J gave up 10 bases and V 4 bases, and 10 bases lay outside the gene matches. It was with 60 Vbeta and 13 Jbeta primers that the PCR ran. Repertoires were generated with immunoSEQ multiplex PCR, while TCRdb's copy carries only in-frame clones and drops some. The sample shows under 110,000 clones, 65% to 80% of them seen only once. This clone is a singleton in its sample. The source is a man between 45 and 60 years old in good health and CMV-seronegative. What was sequenced was PBMCs. The chain carries TRBV5-1 and TRBJ1-6; 8 bases are a match to TRBD1. The CDR3 region is CASSRTQGARSPLHF. The CDR3 bases are TGCGCCAGCAGCCGTACCCAGGGGGCGCGGTCACCCCTCCACTTT. The full variable domain, completed using reference TRBV5-1 and TRBJ1-6, is KAGVTQTPRYLIKTRGQQVTLSCSPISGHRSVSWYQQTPGQGLQFLFEYFSETQRNKGNFPGRFSGRQFSNSRSEMNVSTLELGDSALYLCASSRTQGARSPLHFGNGTRLTVT.